These T cell receptor beta chains were read from a single sample in a study of T cells in Graves' hyperthyroidism and ophthalmopathy. TCRdb fed the multiplex PCR reads into MiXCR, producing one record per CDR3 protein. The table shows about 480,000 distinct CDR3 sequences, with approximately 22% occurring only once. Sequences were obtained from blood. Receptors originate from a woman in her 70s with Graves' ophthalmopathy. The CDR3 runs from the conserved cysteine through the conserved F or W. Fields, in order: J gene, D gene, V gene, clone size, CDR3 DNA, CDR3 protein. The D gene is left open where the match is weak. Rows give clone size only sometimes, using once, few, many, or a class for an expanded clone.

TRBJ2-7 TRBD1 TRBV9 . TGTGCCAGCAGCGTCGGGACAGGGGACATCTACGAGCAGTACTTC CASSVGTGDIYEQYF
TRBJ2-1 . TRBV5-1 . TGCGCCAGCAGCTTGGTCGTCCTAGGGGGCTCCTACAATGAGCAGTTCTTC CASSLVVLGGSYNEQFF
TRBJ2-7 TRBD2 TRBV7-2 many TGTGCCAGCAGCTTAGCGACTAGCGGTTCCTACGAGCAGTACTTC CASSLATSGSYEQYF
TRBJ2-2 . TRBV20-1 . TGCAGTTTGGGGTCGACCCGGGGGTACACCGGGGAGCTGTTTTTT CSLGSTRGYTGELFF
TRBJ2-1 TRBD1 TRBV2 . TGTGCCAGCACCCGGGGGACAGGGGTCTCCTACAATGAGCAGTTCTTC CASTRGTGVSYNEQFF
TRBJ2-7 . TRBV11-2 . TGTGCCAGCAGCTTAGTCGGAGGGCCAGGGGAGCAGTACTTC CASSLVGGPGEQYF
TRBJ1-1 . TRBV18 few TGTGCCAGCTCACAACAGGAGAACACTGAAGCTTTCTTT CASSQQENTEAFF
TRBJ2-7 TRBD2 TRBV7-6 few TGTGCCAGCAGCTCGGGACTAGCGAGAGAGGGCTACGAGCAGTACTTC CASSSGLAREGYEQYF
TRBJ2-7 . TRBV6-5 few TGTGCCAGCAGTTACGGCTATTCTGAGGAAGCTGTCGAGCAGTACTTC CASSYGYSEEAVEQYF
TRBJ2-2 . TRBV2 few TGTGCCAGCAGTGTGGAGGGCCCGAACACCGGGGAGCTGTTTTTT CASSVEGPNTGELFF
TRBJ2-7 . TRBV3-1 . TGTGCCAGCAGTTTATCACCGACAGGAACCGGCGAGCAGTACTTC CASSLSPTGTGEQYF
TRBJ2-7 TRBD2 TRBV2 . TGTGCCAGCAGGGGTGGCGGGAGGGCCTACGAGCAGTACTTC CASRGGGRAYEQYF
TRBJ2-2 TRBD2 TRBV9 . TGTGCCAGCAGCGTAGAGGCTAGCGGGAGGGCCGGGGAGCTGTTTTTT CASSVEASGRAGELFF
TRBJ1-3 . TRBV12-3/TRBV12-4 . TGTGCCAGCAGTTGGGGGGCGGGCTCTGGAAACACCATATATTTT CASSWGAGSGNTIYF
TRBJ2-7 TRBD1 TRBV7-2 many TGTGCCAGCAGCTTAGACCAGGGGGCTGACGAGCAGTACTTC CASSLDQGADEQYF
TRBJ1-1 . TRBV19 few TGTGCCAGCTCCCAGGGGAGGACTGAAGCTTTCTTT CASSQGRTEAFF
TRBJ1-2 . TRBV10-3 few TGTGCCATCAGTGGAACAAACTCCCTAGGACAGCGACATTCCTATGGCTACACCTTC CAISGTNSLGQRHSYGYTF
TRBJ2-5 . TRBV7-8 once TGTGCCAGCAGCTTAGCGCAGATAGGGCAAGAGACCCAGTACTTC CASSLAQIGQETQYF
TRBJ1-1 . TRBV6-2/TRBV6-3 few TGTGCCAGCAGTTTCCTTTGGGACACTGAAGCTTTCTTT CASSFLWDTEAFF
TRBJ1-1 . TRBV3-1 . TGTGCCAGCAGCCAAGATCCAGTTTTGGGCACTGAAGCTTTCTTT CASSQDPVLGTEAFF
TRBJ2-7 TRBD1 TRBV5-1 . TGCGCCAGCAGCTTGGACCGGACAGGAACCTACGAGCAGTACTTC CASSLDRTGTYEQYF
TRBJ2-2 . TRBV30 . TGTGCCTGGAATAGGGGGAACACCCGGGAGCTGTTTTTT CAWNRGNTRELFF
TRBJ2-3 TRBD2 TRBV12-3/TRBV12-4 few TGTGCCAGCATCATGGGACTAGCCGCAGATACGCAGTATTTT CASIMGLAADTQYF
TRBJ2-7 TRBD1 TRBV29-1 . TGCAGCGTTATCACCCTTCGGACAGGGGGCATTTCCTACGAGCAGTACTTC CSVITLRTGGISYEQYF
TRBJ2-7 TRBD1 TRBV11-3 few TGTGCCAGCAGCTCCGGGACAGGGCGCCACGAGCAGTACTTC CASSSGTGRHEQYF
TRBJ1-4 . TRBV5-1 . TGCGCCAGCAGCTCTTTGAGAGACAATGAAAAACTGTTTTTT CASSSLRDNEKLFF
TRBJ2-7 . TRBV9 . TGTGCCAGCAGCGTAAGAGGAGTATACGAGCAGTACTTC CASSVRGVYEQYF
TRBJ2-7 TRBD1 TRBV20-1 few TGCAGTGCTAGAGATGGGCAGGGGGCCTACGAGCAGTACTTC CSARDGQGAYEQYF
TRBJ2-3 . TRBV7-3 . TGTGCCAGCAGCTTAAGGTCGGGGACCACAGATACGCAGTATTTT CASSLRSGTTDTQYF
TRBJ1-2 . TRBV27 . TGTGCCAGCAGTTTAGATGGGGGCGCGGGGGGCTACACCTTC CASSLDGGAGGYTF
TRBJ1-1 . TRBV5-1 . TGCGCCAGCAGCTCCGTTGGGGGGTTGGGTACTGAAGCTTTCTTT CASSSVGGLGTEAFF
TRBJ2-5 TRBD2 TRBV11-2 few TGTGCCAGCAGGGGGCTAGCGGGAGCCCCCCAGGAGACCCAGTACTTC CASRGLAGAPQETQYF
TRBJ2-2 . TRBV18 many TGTGCCAGCTCAAGCGGATACACCGGGGAGCTGTTTTTT CASSSGYTGELFF
TRBJ1-2 . TRBV27 few TGTGCCAGCAGTTTAATCAAGGGGGACTATGGCTACACCTTC CASSLIKGDYGYTF
TRBJ1-5 . TRBV10-2 few TGCGCCAGCAATGAAGGGGACAATCAGCCCCAGCATTTT CASNEGDNQPQHF
TRBJ1-2 . TRBV7-9 few TGTGCCAGCAGCCTTCGCCCGGGCTACACCTTC CASSLRPGYTF
TRBJ2-7 . TRBV12-3/TRBV12-4 . TGTGCCAGCAGTTTAGCGGTTCTCTCCTACGAGCAGTACTTC CASSLAVLSYEQYF
TRBJ1-2 TRBD1 TRBV5-1 . TGCGCCAGCAGCCCCCTGGCAGGGGGGAACTATGGCTACACCTTC CASSPLAGGNYGYTF
TRBJ2-3 . TRBV6-1 . TGTGCCAGCAGCAGGGAGGTGAGCACAGATACGCAGTATTTT CASSREVSTDTQYF
TRBJ2-3 . TRBV6-7 . TGTGCCAGCAGTTACTCGATTGAGTGTGAAAGACCAAGTGAACCAGATACGCAGTATTTT CASSYSIECERPSEPDTQYF
TRBJ1-1 . TRBV29-1 many TGCAGCGCCAGATTAGGTGGGGGAACTGAAGCTTTCTTT CSARLGGGTEAFF
TRBJ2-7 TRBD2 TRBV10-3 few TGTGCCAGTTTAGCGGGAGACTTCTACGAGCAGTACTTC CASLAGDFYEQYF
TRBJ1-2 TRBD1 TRBV28 many TGTGCCAGCAGTCTACTCCGGGACAGGGACCATCTGGGTGGCTACACCTTC CASSLLRDRDHLGGYTF
TRBJ2-7 TRBD2 TRBV18 . TGTGCCAGCTCACAACTAGCGGGCTCCTACGAGCAGTACTTC CASSQLAGSYEQYF
TRBJ2-5 . TRBV11-2 many TGTGCCAGCAGCTTAGCGGGGGTGGAGACCCAGTACTTC CASSLAGVETQYF
TRBJ2-1 . TRBV6-2/TRBV6-3 . TGTGCCAGCAGTTACTCACTAGGGGCTGAGCAGTTCTTC CASSYSLGAEQFF
TRBJ1-3 . TRBV28 few TGTGCCAGCAGTTTTCTTAATCCTTCCATCTCTGGAAACACCATATATTTT CASSFLNPSISGNTIYF
TRBJ1-1 TRBD1 TRBV9 . TGTGCCAGCAGCATAATCGGACAGGGGTACACTGAAGCTTTCTTT CASSIIGQGYTEAFF
TRBJ2-7 TRBD2 TRBV20-1 few TGCAGTGCTGTCTTGCGGGAGAACGAGCAGTACTTC CSAVLRENEQYF
TRBJ1-2 TRBD1 TRBV20-1 . TGCAGTGCTAAGGGACAGTCCTATGGCTACACCTTC CSAKGQSYGYTF
TRBJ2-5 . TRBV30 few TGTGCCTGGAGTGTACAAGGAGAGACCCAGTACTTC CAWSVQGETQYF